Sequencing of this T cell receptor (beta chain) was carried out in a study of neurological immune-mediated disorders. Study-level findings and limits: No expanded-clone CDR3 amino acid sequence recurred across subjects, suggesting private TCR-beta repertoires.

This clonotype was recorded at least ten times. Its antigen is still unknown. Indicated time point: longitudinal time-point 3. The cDNA was generated by 5'RACE with 10-nucleotide random UMIs. From the 5' RACE reads, TCRdb called clonotypes with MiXCR, one entry per CDR3 protein. The repertoire holds fewer than 50,000 distinct CDR3 sequences, with 9.5% to 15% as singletons. The germline V and J ends were trimmed by 0 bases and 2 bases, with 10 bases remaining between them. From germline, CDR1 is DFQATT and CDR2 SNEGSKA (reference sequence). The length of the CDR3 is 14 residues. Sequenced: PBMCs. The rearrangement uses TRBV20-1 and TRBJ1-1; TRBD1 is a possible D gene (6 bases). This TCR was recovered from a male donor with HTLV-1-associated myelopathy (HAM/TSP). CDR3 residues: CSARDRQVNTEAFF. Written as DNA, the CDR3 is TGCAGTGCTAGAGACCGACAGGTTAACACTGAAGCTTTCTTT.